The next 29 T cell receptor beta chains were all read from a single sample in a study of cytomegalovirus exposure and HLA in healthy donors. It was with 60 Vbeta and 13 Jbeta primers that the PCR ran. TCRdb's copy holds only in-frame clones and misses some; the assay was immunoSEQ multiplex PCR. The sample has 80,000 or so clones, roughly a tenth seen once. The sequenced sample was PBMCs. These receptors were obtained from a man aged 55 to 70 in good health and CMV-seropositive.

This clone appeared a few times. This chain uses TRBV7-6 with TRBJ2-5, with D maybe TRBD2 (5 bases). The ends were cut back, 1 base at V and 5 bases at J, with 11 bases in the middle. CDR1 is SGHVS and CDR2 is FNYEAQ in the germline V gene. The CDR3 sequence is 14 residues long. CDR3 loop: CASSLVRGLETQYF. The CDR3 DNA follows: TGTGCCAGCAGCTTAGTTCGGGGTTTGGAGACCCAGTACTTC.

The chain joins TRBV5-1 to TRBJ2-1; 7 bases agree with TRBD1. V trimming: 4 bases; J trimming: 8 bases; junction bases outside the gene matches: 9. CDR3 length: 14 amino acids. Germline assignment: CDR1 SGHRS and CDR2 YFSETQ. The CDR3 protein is CASSLPTGHDEQFF. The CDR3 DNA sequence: TGCGCCAGCAGCCTACCGACAGGGCACGATGAGCAGTTCTTC.

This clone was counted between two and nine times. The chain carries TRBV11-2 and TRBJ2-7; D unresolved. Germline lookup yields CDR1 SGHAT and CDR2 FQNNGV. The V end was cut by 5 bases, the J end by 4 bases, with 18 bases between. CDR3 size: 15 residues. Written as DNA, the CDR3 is TGTGCCAGCAGCCCACTCACCCGCTCCACTTACGAGCAGTACTTC. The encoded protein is CASSPLTRSTYEQYF.

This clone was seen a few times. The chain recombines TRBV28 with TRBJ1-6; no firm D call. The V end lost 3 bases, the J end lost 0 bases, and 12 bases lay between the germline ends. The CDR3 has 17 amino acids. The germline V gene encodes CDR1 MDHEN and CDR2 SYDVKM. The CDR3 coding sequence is TGTGCCAGCAGTTTGATCGGGAGCAGCTCCTATAATTCACCCCTCCACTTT. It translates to CASSLIGSSSYNSPLHF.

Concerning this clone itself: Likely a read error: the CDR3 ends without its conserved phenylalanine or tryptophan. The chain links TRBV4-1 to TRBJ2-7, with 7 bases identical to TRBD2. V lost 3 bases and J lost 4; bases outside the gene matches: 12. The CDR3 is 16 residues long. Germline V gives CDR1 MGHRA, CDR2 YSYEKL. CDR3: CASSQREGTTEYEQYL. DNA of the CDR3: TGCGCCAGCAGCCAGAGGGAGGGGACTACTGAATACGAGCAGTACTTA.

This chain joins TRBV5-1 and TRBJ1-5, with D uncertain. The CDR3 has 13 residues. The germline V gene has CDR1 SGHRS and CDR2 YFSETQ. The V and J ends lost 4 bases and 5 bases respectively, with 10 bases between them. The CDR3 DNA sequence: TGCGCCAGCAGCCTGGACGGAGATCAGCCCCAGCATTTT. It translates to CASSLDGDQPQHF.

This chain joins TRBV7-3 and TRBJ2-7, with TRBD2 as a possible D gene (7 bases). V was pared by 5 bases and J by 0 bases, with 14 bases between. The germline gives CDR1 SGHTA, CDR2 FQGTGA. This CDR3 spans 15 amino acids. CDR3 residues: CASSLKGGSSYEQYF. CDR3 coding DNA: TGTGCCAGCAGCCTGAAGGGGGGGAGCTCCTACGAGCAGTACTTC.

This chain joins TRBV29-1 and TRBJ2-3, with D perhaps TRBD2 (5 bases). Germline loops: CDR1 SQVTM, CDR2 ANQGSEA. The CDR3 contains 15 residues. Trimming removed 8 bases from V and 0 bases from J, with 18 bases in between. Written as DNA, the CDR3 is TGCAGCTCCGGAACCGGGCGGGCTAGCACAGATACGCAGTATTTT. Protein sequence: CSSGTGRASTDTQYF.

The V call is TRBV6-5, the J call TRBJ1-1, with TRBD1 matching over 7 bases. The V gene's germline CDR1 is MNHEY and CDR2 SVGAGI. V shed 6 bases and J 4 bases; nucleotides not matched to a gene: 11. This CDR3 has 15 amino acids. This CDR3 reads CASRPAGQDGTEAFF. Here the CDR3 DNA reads TGTGCCAGCAGACCCGCCGGACAGGACGGCACTGAAGCTTTCTTT.

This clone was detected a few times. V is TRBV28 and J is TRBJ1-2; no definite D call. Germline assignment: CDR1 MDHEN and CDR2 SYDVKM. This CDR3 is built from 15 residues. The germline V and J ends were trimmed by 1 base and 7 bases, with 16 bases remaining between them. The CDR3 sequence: CASSLSLQSTSGYTF. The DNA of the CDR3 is TGTGCCAGCAGTTTATCCCTCCAGTCAACTAGTGGCTACACCTTC.

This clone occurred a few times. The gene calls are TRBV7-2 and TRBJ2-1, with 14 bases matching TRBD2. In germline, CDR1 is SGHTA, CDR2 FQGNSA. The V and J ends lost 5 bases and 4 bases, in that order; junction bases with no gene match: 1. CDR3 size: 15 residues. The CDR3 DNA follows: TGTGCCAGCAGCAGACTAGCGGGGGGGTACAATGAGCAGTTCTTC. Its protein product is CASSRLAGGYNEQFF.

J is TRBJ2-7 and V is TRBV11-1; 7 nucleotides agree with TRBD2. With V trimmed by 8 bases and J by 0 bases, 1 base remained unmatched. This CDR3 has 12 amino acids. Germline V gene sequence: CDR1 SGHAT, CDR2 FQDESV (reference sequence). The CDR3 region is CASGDYSYEQYF. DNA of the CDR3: TGTGCCAGCGGGGACTACTCCTACGAGCAGTACTTC.

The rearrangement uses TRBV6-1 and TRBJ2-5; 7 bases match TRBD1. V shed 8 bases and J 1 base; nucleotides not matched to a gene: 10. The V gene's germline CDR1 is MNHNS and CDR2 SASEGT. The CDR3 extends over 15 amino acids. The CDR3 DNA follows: TGTGCCAGCGCCACAGGGGTAATTCTCCAAGAGACCCAGTACTTC. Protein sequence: CASATGVILQETQYF.

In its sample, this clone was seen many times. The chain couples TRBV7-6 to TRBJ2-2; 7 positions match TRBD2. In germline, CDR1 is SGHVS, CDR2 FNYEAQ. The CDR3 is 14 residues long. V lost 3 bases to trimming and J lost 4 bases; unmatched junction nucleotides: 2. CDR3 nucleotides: TGTGCCAGCAGCTTTAGCGGGCTCACCGGGGAGCTGTTTTTT. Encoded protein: CASSFSGLTGELFF.

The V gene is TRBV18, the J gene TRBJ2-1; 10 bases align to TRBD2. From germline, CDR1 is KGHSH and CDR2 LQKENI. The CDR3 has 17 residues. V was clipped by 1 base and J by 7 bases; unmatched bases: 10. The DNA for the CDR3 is TGTGCCAGCTCACCACGGGGGACTAGCGAGAAATGGAATGAGCAGTTCTTC. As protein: CASSPRGTSEKWNEQFF. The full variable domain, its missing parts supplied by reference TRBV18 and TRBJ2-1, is NAGVMQNPRHLVRRRGQEARLRCSPMKGHSHVYWYRQLPEEGLKFMVYLQKENIIDESGMPKERFSAEFPKEGPSILRIQQVVRGDSAAYFCASSPRGTSEKWNEQFFGPGTRLTVL.

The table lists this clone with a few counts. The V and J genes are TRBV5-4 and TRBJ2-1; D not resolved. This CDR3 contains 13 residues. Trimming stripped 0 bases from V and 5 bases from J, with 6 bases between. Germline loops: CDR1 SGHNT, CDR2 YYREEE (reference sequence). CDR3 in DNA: TGTGCCAGCAGCTTGGGTCCAGACAATGAGCAGTTCTTC. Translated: CASSLGPDNEQFF. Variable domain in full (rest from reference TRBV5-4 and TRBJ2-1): ETGVTQSPTHLIKTRGQQVTLRCSSQSGHNTVSWYQQALGQGPQFIFQYYREEENGRGNFPPRFSGLQFPNYSSELNVNALELDDSALYLCASSLGPDNEQFFGPGTRLTVL.

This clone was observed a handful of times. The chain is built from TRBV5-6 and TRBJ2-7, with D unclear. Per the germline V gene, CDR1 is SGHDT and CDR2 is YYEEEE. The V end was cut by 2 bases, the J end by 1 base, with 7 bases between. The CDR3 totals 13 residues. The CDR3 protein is CASSFLVSYEQYF. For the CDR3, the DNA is TGTGCCAGCAGCTTTCTCGTTTCCTACGAGCAGTACTTC.

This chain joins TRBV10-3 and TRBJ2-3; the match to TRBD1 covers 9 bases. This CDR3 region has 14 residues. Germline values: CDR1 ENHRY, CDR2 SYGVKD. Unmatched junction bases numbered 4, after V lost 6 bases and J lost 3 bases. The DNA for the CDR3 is TGTGCCATCAGCCGGGACAGGGATACAGATACGCAGTATTTT. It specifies CAISRDRDTDTQYF.

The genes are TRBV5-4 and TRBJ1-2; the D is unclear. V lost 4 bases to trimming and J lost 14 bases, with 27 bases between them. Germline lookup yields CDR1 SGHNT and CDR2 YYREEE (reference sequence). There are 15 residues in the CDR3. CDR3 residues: CASSPNRIEGALHTF. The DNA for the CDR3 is TGTGCCAGCAGCCCGAACAGAATTGAGGGAGCCCTACATACCTTC.

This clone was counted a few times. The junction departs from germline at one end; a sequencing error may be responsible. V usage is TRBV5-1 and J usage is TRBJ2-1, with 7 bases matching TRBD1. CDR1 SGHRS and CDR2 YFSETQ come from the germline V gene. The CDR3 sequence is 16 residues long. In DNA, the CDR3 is TGCGCCAGCAGCCTGAGTCCGGGACAGAACTACAATGAGCAGCTCTTC. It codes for CASSLSPGQNYNEQLF.

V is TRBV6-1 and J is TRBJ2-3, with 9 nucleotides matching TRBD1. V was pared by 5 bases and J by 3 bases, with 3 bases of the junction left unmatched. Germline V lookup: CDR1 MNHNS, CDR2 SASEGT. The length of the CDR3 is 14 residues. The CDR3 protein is CASSRTGETDTQYF. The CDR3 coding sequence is TGTGCCAGCAGTCGGACAGGGGAAACAGATACGCAGTATTTT.

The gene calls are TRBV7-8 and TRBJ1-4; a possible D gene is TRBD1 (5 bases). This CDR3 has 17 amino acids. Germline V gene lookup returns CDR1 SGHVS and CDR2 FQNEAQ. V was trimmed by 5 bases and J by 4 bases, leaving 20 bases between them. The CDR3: CASSESGPMGRNEKLFF. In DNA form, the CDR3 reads TGTGCCAGCAGCGAATCTGGTCCTATGGGGCGTAATGAAAAACTGTTTTTT. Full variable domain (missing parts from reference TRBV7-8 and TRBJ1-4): GAGVSQSPRYKVAKRGQDVALRCDPISGHVSLFWYQQALGQGPEFLTYFQNEAQLDKSGLPSDRFFAERPEGSVSTLKIQRTQQEDSAVYLCASSESGPMGRNEKLFFGSGTQLSVL.

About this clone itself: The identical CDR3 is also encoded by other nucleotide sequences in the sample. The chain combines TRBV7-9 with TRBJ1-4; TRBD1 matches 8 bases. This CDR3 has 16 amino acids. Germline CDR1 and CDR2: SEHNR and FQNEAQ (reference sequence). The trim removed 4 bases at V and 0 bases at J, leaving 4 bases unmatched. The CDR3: CASSYGQGATNEKLFF. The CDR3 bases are TGTGCCAGCAGCTACGGACAGGGTGCAACTAATGAAAAACTGTTTTTT.

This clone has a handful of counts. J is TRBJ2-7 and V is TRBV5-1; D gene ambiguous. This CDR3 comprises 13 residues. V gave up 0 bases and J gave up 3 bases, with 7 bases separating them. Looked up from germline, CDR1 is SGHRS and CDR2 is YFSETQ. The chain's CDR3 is CASSLGGYYEQYF. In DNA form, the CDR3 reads TGCGCCAGCAGCTTGGGAGGCTACTACGAGCAGTACTTC. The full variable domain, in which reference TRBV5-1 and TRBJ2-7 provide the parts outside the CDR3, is KAGVTQTPRYLIKTRGQQVTLSCSPISGHRSVSWYQQTPGQGLQFLFEYFSETQRNKGNFPGRFSGRQFSNSRSEMNVSTLELGDSALYLCASSLGGYYEQYFGPGTRLTVT.

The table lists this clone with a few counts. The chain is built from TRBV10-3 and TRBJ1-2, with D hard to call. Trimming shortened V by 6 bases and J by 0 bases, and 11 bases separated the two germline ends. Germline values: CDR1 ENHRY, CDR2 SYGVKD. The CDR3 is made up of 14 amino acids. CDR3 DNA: TGTGCCATCAGGCCAGGCGAAGCTAACTATGGCTACACCTTC. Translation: CAIRPGEANYGYTF.

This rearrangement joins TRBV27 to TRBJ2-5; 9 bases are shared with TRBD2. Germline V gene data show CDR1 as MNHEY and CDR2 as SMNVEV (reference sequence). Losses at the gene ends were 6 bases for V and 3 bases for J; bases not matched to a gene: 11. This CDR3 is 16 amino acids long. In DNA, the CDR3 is TGTGCCAGCAGACTATCGGGGGCTAGCGGGGAAGAGACCCAGTACTTC. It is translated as CASRLSGASGEETQYF.

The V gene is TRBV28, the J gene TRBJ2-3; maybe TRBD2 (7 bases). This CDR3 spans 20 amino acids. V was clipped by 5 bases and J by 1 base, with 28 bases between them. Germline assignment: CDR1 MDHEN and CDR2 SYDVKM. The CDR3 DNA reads TGTGCCAGCAGTGTGGGGGGGCACTTTTCTAGAAGTGAAGGCACAGATACGCAGTATTTT. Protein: CASSVGGHFSRSEGTDTQYF.

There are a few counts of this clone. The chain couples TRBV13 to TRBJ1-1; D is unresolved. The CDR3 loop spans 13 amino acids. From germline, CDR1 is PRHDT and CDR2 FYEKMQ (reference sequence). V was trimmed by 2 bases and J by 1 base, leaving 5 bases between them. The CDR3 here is CASSLNRNTEAFF. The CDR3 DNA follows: TGTGCCAGCAGCTTAAACAGGAACACTGAAGCTTTCTTT.

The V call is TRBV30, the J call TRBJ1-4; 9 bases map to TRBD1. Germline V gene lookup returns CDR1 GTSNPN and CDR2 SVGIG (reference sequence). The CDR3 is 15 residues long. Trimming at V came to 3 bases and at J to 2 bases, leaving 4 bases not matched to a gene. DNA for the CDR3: TGTGCCTGGAGCGGACAGGGGCTTACTAATGAAAAACTGTTTTTT. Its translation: CAWSGQGLTNEKLFF.